The source of this TCR beta chain is a study of blood T cells in healthy people across ages. Points on this clonotype: What it recognizes is unknown.

The CDR3 has 14 amino acids. Germline V CDR1 and CDR2: SGHRS, YFSETQ. V was cut by 4 bases and J by 4 bases, with 12 bases left in between. The use of a sample-barcoded 5' primer and a J-beta primer mix characterized a second PCR of about 7 to 12 cycles. TCRdb called the 5' RACE reads again in MiXCR, with one record for every CDR3 protein. The sample carries around 1,500,000 distinct CDR3 sequences, 40% to 50% recorded once. Overall study findings and caveats: The long-lived group displayed more naive CD4+ cells, plus higher diversity, than the aged donors did.

The gene calls are TRBV5-1 and TRBJ1-5, with D tentatively TRBD1 (6 bases). This sequence was found in a woman in her late teens or twenties in good health. The sequenced sample was blood. In nucleotides, the CDR3 is TGCGCCAGCAGCCCGGGACACGATAATCAGCCCCAGCATTTT. It is translated as CASSPGHDNQPQHF.